This is a list of T cell receptor beta chains from one sample in a study of identical twins. TCRdb recomputed calls from the 5' RACE reads with MiXCR, one row per CDR3 protein. This sample has 150,000 or so distinct CDR3 sequences, with roughly 3.5% found just once. The material sequenced was memory T cells sorted from blood. The origin of the receptors is a young man in good health. CDR3s include the opening cysteine and the closing phenylalanine or tryptophan. D genes are given only for firm matches. Size tells how often a clone was seen (once, few, many) or the class of an expanded clone, and some rows leave it out.

>many|TRBJ2-7|TRBD1|TRBV10-3
TGTGCCATACGTGGGACAGACCGCAACGAGCAGTACTTC
CAIRGTDRNEQYF
>many|TRBJ2-3|TRBD2|TRBV7-7
TGTGCCAGCAGCTTAGGAGGCGGGAGCGCAGATACGCAGTATTTT
CASSLGGGSADTQYF
>many|TRBJ2-1|NA|TRBV18
TGTGCCAGCTCACCTTACAGGGACGCCTACGAGCAGTTCTTC
CASSPYRDAYEQFF
>many|TRBJ1-2|NA|TRBV19
TGTGCCACTACGAGGGGGGGGAACTATGGCTACACCTTC
CATTRGGNYGYTF
>NA|TRBJ1-2|NA|TRBV7-9
TGTGCCAGCAGTCAGCTTCGGGGGGGATCTAACTATGGCTACACCTTC
CASSQLRGGSNYGYTF
>many|TRBJ1-1|TRBD1|TRBV7-9
TGTGCCAGCAGCTCCCGGGACAGTAAGAACACTGAAGCTTTCTTT
CASSSRDSKNTEAFF
>many|TRBJ2-2|NA|TRBV24-1
TGTGCCACCAGTGAAACTAGAACTAACACCGGGGAGCTGTTTTTT
CATSETRTNTGELFF
>many|TRBJ1-2|TRBD1|TRBV27
TGTGCCAGCAGCCAACAGGGGTATGGCTACACCTTC
CASSQQGYGYTF
>many|TRBJ2-7|NA|TRBV5-1
TGCGCCAGCAGCAAGGGGGGGTTCGTCTACGAGCAGTACTTC
CASSKGGFVYEQYF
>many|TRBJ2-3|NA|TRBV20-1
TGCAGTCCTACGGACAGTACAGATACGCAGTATTTT
CSPTDSTDTQYF
>many|TRBJ2-1|TRBD2|TRBV20-1
TGCAGTGCCAGCCGGGGCGGGAGTTCCTACAATGAGCAGTTCTTC
CSASRGGSSYNEQFF
>many|TRBJ2-6|NA|TRBV24-1
TGTGCCACCAGTGACCCGTACTCCTCTGGGGCCAACGTCCTGACTTTC
CATSDPYSSGANVLTF
>many|TRBJ2-1|TRBD2|TRBV20-1
TGCAGTGCTTACATAATTGGCGGGAGGGCTAGGGAGCAGTTCTTC
CSAYIIGGRAREQFF
>many|TRBJ1-2|NA|TRBV19
TGTGCCAGTAGTCCAGGAATGGCGAGCTATGGCTACACCTTC
CASSPGMASYGYTF
>many|TRBJ1-1|NA|TRBV20-1
TGCAGTGCAAGGAGGGGCTTAAACACTGAAGCTTTCTTT
CSARRGLNTEAFF
>many|TRBJ2-3|NA|TRBV11-2
TGTGCCAGCAGCCCCCGGACCCCCCGGAGCGGGCCGCGAGTAGATACGCAGTATTTT
CASSPRTPRSGPRVDTQYF
>many|TRBJ2-1|TRBD2|TRBV20-1
TGCAGTGCTAGCCTAGCGGGCCCTTACAATGAGCAGTTCTTC
CSASLAGPYNEQFF
>many|TRBJ1-1|NA|TRBV29-1
TGCAGCGTTGACGGGGTGAGCACTGAAGCTTTCTTT
CSVDGVSTEAFF
>many|TRBJ2-1|NA|TRBV7-9
TGTGCCAGCAGCCTAGGGGCTCATGAGCAGTTCTTC
CASSLGAHEQFF
>many|TRBJ2-7|NA|TRBV12-3/TRBV12-4
TGTGCCAGCAGTTTTATAGGACGAGAGCAGTACTTC
CASSFIGREQYF
>many|TRBJ2-7|TRBD1|TRBV24-1
TGTGCCACCAGTGAGGGACAGGGGGCCTACGAGCAGTACTTC
CATSEGQGAYEQYF
>many|TRBJ1-2|NA|TRBV20-1
TGCAGTGCTAGGATTCCGGGCAGCTCCTATGGCTACACCTTC
CSARIPGSSYGYTF
>many|TRBJ1-5|NA|TRBV6-6
TGTGCCAGCAGACGGGCAGGGACTCAGCCCCAGCATTTT
CASRRAGTQPQHF
>few|TRBJ2-2|TRBD1|TRBV20-1
TGCAGTGCTCCGTTGACAGGGTTGAACACCGGGGAGCTGTTTTTT
CSAPLTGLNTGELFF
>many|TRBJ2-5|NA|TRBV20-1
TGCAGTGCCACTACTAGATTCGGGGCCCAAGAGACCCAGTACTTC
CSATTRFGAQETQYF
>many|TRBJ2-2|NA|TRBV7-9
TGTGCCAGCAGCTTAGGGCTAGCGAACACCGGGGAGCTGTTTTTT
CASSLGLANTGELFF
>many|TRBJ2-1|NA|TRBV12-3/TRBV12-4
TGTGCCAGCAGTTTCGGGCTTAATTTAAACAATGAGCAGTTCTTC
CASSFGLNLNNEQFF
>many|TRBJ1-1|TRBD1|TRBV5-1
TGCGCCAGCAGCTCCACCGGTCAAACAGGGGTTAATGAAGCTTTCTTT
CASSSTGQTGVNEAFF
>many|TRBJ2-5|TRBD2|TRBV20-1
TGCAGTGCCGGATTTTCTAGCGGGATATGGGAGACCCAGTACTTC
CSAGFSSGIWETQYF
>many|TRBJ2-2|NA|TRBV18
TGTGCCAGCTCACCACGGGCGGGCCCGAACACCGGGGAGCTGTTTTTT
CASSPRAGPNTGELFF
>many|TRBJ2-3|NA|TRBV7-9
TGTGCCAGCAGCTCCTCCTCCGGCCAGCAGTATTTT
CASSSSSGQQYF
>many|TRBJ2-5|TRBD2|TRBV29-1
TGCAGCGTTGCGCTAGCGGCGCAAGAGACCCAGTACTTC
CSVALAAQETQYF
>many|TRBJ2-1|NA|TRBV20-1
TGCAGTGCTAGAAAAACGACTAGCCCAACCAGGGGGCAGTTCTTC
CSARKTTSPTRGQFF
>many|TRBJ1-4|NA|TRBV4-2
TGTGCCAGCAGCCAAGACCGTAGAGCTGAAAAACTGTTTTTT
CASSQDRRAEKLFF
>many|TRBJ2-5|TRBD1|TRBV29-1
TGCAGCGCCAAAAAAGGGACAGGGGAAGAGACCCAGTACTTC
CSAKKGTGEETQYF
>many|TRBJ1-1|NA|TRBV5-1
TGCGCCAGCAGCTGGGGACAGAACACTGAAGCTTTCTTT
CASSWGQNTEAFF
>many|TRBJ2-5|TRBD2|TRBV4-2
TGTGCCAGCAGCAAGGGGACTAGCGGGTTCCAAGAGACCCAGTACTTC
CASSKGTSGFQETQYF
>many|TRBJ1-3|NA|TRBV7-2
TGTGCCAGCAGCTCTTCAGGGATGGGAAACACCATATATTTT
CASSSSGMGNTIYF
>many|TRBJ2-5|TRBD1|TRBV5-1
TGCGCCAGCAGGGCGGGACAGGAAGAGACCCAGTACTTC
CASRAGQEETQYF
>NA|TRBJ1-6|NA|TRBV14
TGTGCCAGCAGCCAAGAACGGGTTCAACCCCTCCACTTT
CASSQERVQPLHF
>many|TRBJ1-6|NA|TRBV20-1
TGCAGTGCTAGAGATCAGCTGGGGAATTCACCCCTCCACTTT
CSARDQLGNSPLHF
>NA|TRBJ1-1|TRBD1|TRBV5-4
TGTGCCAGCAGCCGCGGACAGGGCAGGGTGAACACTGAAGCTTTCTTT
CASSRGQGRVNTEAFF
>many|TRBJ2-3|NA|TRBV24-1
TGTGCCACCAGTGTCAACGCGGCCTCGGGGTCGGGACGCAACACAGATACGCAGTATTTT
CATSVNAASGSGRNTDTQYF
>NA|TRBJ1-5|NA|TRBV7-8
TGTGCCAGCAGCTTAGTTGGGGGGGCCGGCCAGCCCCAGCATTTT
CASSLVGGAGQPQHF
>many|TRBJ1-1|NA|TRBV20-1
TGCAGTGCCAGAGAGAACACTGAAGCTTTCTTT
CSARENTEAFF
>many|TRBJ2-1|TRBD1|TRBV10-2
TGCGCCAGCAGTGAGCGGACAGGGGGCGGTGGTGAGCAGTTCTTC
CASSERTGGGGEQFF
>NA|TRBJ2-5|NA|TRBV6-5
TGTGCCAGCAGTTACAGAGAGGGGGAGACCCAGTACTTC
CASSYREGETQYF
>many|TRBJ2-1|TRBD2|TRBV27
TGTGCCAGCAGTTACCGGGGACTAGCGGGAGGGCCCTACAATGAGCAGTTCTTC
CASSYRGLAGGPYNEQFF
>many|TRBJ2-5|TRBD2|TRBV5-1
TGCGCCAGCAGCGCGGGGGGGCAACAAGAGACCCAGTACTTC
CASSAGGQQETQYF
>many|TRBJ2-2|NA|TRBV29-1
TGCAGCGGGAGAGGGACCGGGGAGCTGTTTTTT
CSGRGTGELFF
>many|TRBJ1-2|NA|TRBV20-1
TGCAGTGCTAGAGACCTGCAGGGCACTAACTATGGCTACACCTTC
CSARDLQGTNYGYTF
>many|TRBJ2-1|NA|TRBV5-1
TGCGCCAGCAGCTTGGCCAGTGGGAACTACTACAATGAGCAGTTCTTC
CASSLASGNYYNEQFF
>many|TRBJ2-2|NA|TRBV27
TGTGCCAGCAGTTTAGAATGGGGTCGGCGGACCGGGGAGCTGTTTTTT
CASSLEWGRRTGELFF
>many|TRBJ2-2|NA|TRBV6-1
TGTGCCAGCAGCCATCCCCGACAGGGAGTCGGGGGTGCCGGGGAGCTGTTTTTT
CASSHPRQGVGGAGELFF